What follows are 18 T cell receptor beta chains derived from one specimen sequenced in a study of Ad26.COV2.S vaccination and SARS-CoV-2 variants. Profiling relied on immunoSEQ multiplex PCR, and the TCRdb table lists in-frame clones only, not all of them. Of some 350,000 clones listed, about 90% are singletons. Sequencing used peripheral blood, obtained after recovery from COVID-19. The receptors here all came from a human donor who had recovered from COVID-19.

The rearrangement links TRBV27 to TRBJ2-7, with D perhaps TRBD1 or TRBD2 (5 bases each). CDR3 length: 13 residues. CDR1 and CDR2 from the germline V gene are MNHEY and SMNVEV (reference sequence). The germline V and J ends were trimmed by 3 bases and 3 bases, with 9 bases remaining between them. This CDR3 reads CASSLWDGYEQYF. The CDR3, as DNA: TGTGCCAGCAGTTTGTGGGACGGCTACGAGCAGTACTTC.

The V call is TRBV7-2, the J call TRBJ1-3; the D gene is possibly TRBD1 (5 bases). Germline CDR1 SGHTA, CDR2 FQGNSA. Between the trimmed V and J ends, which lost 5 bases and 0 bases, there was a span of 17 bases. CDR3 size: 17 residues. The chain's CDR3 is CASSLRPGPISGNTIYF. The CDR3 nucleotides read TGTGCCAGCAGCCTCCGTCCGGGGCCGATCTCTGGAAACACCATATATTTT.

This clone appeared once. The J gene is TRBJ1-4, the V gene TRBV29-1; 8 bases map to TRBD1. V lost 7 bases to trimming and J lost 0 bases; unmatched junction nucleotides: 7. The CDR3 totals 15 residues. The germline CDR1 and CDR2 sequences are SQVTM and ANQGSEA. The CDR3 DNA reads TGCAGCGCCCGACAGGGGTTGTCAACTAATGAAAAACTGTTTTTT. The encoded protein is CSARQGLSTNEKLFF.

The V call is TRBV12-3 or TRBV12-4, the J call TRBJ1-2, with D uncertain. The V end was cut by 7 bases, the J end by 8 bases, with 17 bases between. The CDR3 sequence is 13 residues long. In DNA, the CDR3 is TGTGCCAGCAACCTTCCCCCTACGTGGGGCTACACCTTC. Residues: CASNLPPTWGYTF.

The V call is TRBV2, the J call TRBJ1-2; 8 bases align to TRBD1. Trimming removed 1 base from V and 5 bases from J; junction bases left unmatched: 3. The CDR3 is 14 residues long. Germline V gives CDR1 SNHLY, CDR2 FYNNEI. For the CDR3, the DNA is TGTGCCAGCAGTGAAGACAGGGGGTATTATGGCTACACCTTC. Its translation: CASSEDRGYYGYTF.

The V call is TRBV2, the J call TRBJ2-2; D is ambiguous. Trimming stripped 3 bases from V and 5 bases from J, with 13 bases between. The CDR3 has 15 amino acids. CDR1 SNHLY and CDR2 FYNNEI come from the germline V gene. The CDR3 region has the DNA TGTGCCAGCAGTGACTTGTCGCGAGGAACCGGGGAGCTGTTTTTT. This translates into CASSDLSRGTGELFF.

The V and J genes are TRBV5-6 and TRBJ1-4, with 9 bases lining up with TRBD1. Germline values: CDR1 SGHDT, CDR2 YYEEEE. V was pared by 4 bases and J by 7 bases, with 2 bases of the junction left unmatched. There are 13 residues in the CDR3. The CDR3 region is CASSPTGGEKLFF. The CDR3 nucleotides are TGTGCCAGCAGCCCGACAGGGGGTGAAAAACTGTTTTTT.

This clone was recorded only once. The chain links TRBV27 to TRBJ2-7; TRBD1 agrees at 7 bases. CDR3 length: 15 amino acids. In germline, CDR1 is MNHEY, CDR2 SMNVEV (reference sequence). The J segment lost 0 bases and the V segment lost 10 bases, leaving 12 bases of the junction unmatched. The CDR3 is CATKPRGQTSYEQYF. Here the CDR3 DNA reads TGTGCCACCAAGCCCCGGGGACAGACCTCCTACGAGCAGTACTTC.

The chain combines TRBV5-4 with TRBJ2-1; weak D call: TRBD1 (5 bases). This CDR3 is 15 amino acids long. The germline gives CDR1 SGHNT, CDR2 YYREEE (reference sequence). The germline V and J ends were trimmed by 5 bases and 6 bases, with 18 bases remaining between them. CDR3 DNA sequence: TGTGCCAGCAGGCGTTTTCTGGGGCCCCTCAATGAGCAGTTCTTC. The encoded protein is CASRRFLGPLNEQFF.

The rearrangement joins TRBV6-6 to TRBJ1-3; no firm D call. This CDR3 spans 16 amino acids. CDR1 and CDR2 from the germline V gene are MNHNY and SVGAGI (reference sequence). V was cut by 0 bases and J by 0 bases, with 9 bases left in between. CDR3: CASSYSFGNSGNTIYF. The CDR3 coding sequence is TGTGCCAGCAGTTACTCGTTCGGCAACTCTGGAAACACCATATATTTT.

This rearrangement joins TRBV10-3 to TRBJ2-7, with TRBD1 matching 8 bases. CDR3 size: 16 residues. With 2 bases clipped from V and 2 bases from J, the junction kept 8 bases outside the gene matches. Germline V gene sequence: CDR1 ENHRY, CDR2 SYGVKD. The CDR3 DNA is TGTGCCATCAGTGAGGGACCCGGACAGGGAGCCTACGAGCAGTACTTC. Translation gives CAISEGPGQGAYEQYF.

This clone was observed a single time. The CDR3 DNA follows: TGTGCCAGCAGACGACAGGGGGCAGTCGATGAGCAGTTCTTC. Its protein is CASRRQGAVDEQFF. The chain employs TRBV27 and TRBJ2-1; TRBD1 agrees at 10 bases. Trimming removed 6 bases from V and 8 bases from J; junction bases left unmatched: 7. CDR3 length: 14 amino acids. CDR1 MNHEY and CDR2 SMNVEV come from the germline V gene (reference sequence).

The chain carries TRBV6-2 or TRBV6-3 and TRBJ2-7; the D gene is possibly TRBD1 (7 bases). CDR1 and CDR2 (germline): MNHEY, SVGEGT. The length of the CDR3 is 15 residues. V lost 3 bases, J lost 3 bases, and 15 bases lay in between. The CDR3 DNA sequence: TGTGCCAGCAGTTATCAGGGGGGAAACTACTACGAGCAGTACTTC. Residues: CASSYQGGNYYEQYF.

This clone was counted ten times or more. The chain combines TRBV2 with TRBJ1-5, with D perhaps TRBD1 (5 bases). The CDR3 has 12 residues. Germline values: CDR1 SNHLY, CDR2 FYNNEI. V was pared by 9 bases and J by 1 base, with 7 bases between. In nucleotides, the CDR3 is TGTGCCAGTCGACAGAGCAATCAGCCCCAGCATTTT. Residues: CASRQSNQPQHF.

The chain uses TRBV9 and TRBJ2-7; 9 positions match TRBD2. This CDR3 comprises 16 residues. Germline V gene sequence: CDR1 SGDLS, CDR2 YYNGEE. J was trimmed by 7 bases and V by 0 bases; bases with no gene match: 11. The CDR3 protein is CASSVGGASGAREQYF. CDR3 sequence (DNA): TGTGCCAGCAGCGTAGGGGGGGCTAGCGGGGCCCGGGAGCAGTACTTC.

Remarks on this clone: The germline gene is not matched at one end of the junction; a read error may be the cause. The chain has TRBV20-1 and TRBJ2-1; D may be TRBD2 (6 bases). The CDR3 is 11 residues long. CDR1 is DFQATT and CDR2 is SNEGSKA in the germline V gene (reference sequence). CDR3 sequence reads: CSAKGGTPIIF. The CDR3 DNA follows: TGCAGTGCCAAAGGCGGGACCCCGATCATCTTC.

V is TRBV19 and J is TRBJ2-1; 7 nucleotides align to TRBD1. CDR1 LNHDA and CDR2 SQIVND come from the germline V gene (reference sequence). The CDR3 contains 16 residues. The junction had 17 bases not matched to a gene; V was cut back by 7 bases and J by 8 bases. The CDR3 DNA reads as TGTGCCAGTATGGGGCAGGGGGACCTTCGAAACGATGAGCAGTTCTTC. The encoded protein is CASMGQGDLRNDEQFF.

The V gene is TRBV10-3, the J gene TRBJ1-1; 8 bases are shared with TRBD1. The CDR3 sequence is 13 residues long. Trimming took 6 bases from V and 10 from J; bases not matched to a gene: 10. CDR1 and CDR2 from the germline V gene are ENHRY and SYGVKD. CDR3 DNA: TGTGCCATCAGGGACAGGGACTCCCCAGGAGCTTTCTTT. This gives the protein CAIRDRDSPGAFF.